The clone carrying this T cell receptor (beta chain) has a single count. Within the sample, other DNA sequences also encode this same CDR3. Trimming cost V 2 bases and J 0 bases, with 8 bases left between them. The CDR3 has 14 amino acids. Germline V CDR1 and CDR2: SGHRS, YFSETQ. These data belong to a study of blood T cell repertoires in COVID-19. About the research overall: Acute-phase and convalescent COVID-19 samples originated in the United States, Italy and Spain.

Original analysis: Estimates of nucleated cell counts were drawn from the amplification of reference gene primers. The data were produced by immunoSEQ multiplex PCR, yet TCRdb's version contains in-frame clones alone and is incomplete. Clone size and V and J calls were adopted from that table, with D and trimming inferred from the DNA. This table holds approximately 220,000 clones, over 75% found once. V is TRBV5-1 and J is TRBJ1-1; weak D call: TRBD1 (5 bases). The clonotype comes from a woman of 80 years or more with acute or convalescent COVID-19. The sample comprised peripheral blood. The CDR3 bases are TGCGCCAGCAGCTTAGAGACAGTGAACACTGAAGCTTTCTTT. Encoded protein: CASSLETVNTEAFF.